This is a list of T cell receptor beta chains from one sample in a study of cytotoxic CD8 clonotypes in ibrutinib-treated CLL. Libraries were prepared by immunoSEQ multiplex PCR; TCRdb keeps only in-frame clonotypes and omits some of them. The table shows a few hundred thousand clones, with approximately 80% occurring only once. Sequencing was performed on PBMCs, taken before ibrutinib treatment. The source is a human donor with chronic lymphocytic leukemia. The CDR3 runs from the conserved cysteine through the conserved F or W. The order of the fields is clone size, D gene, V gene, CDR3 length, J gene, CDR3 DNA, CDR3 protein. The D gene is left open where the match is weak. Clone size, where shown, is once, few, many, or a class for clones that have expanded.

abundance: -
d_gene: -
v_gene: TRBV16
len: 14
j_gene: TRBJ2-7
CDR3nt: TGTGCCAGCAGCCCCTACGATGATACCTACGAGCAGTACTTC
CDR3aa: CASSPYDDTYEQYF

abundance: -
d_gene: TRBD2
v_gene: TRBV5-1
len: 15
j_gene: TRBJ2-7
CDR3nt: TGCGCCAGCAGAGGGACTAGCGGGAGGATAAACGAGCAGTACTTC
CDR3aa: CASRGTSGRINEQYF

abundance: -
d_gene: -
v_gene: TRBV7-2
len: 15
j_gene: TRBJ2-5
CDR3nt: TGTGCCAGCAGTATCACCCGGTGGGGCGAGGAGACCCAGTACTTC
CDR3aa: CASSITRWGEETQYF

abundance: once
d_gene: -
v_gene: TRBV7-2
len: 13
j_gene: TRBJ1-2
CDR3nt: TGTGCCAGCAGCTTAACGACAGACGGAGGCTACACCTTC
CDR3aa: CASSLTTDGGYTF

abundance: once
d_gene: -
v_gene: TRBV4-2
len: 16
j_gene: TRBJ2-3
CDR3nt: TGTGCCAGCAGCCAAGAGATAGCGGCCATGCCAGATACGCAGTATTTT
CDR3aa: CASSQEIAAMPDTQYF

abundance: -
d_gene: -
v_gene: TRBV7-9
len: 13
j_gene: TRBJ2-5
CDR3nt: TGTGCCAGCAGCCGAAACGCCCAAGAGACCCAGTACTTC
CDR3aa: CASSRNAQETQYF

abundance: few
d_gene: TRBD1
v_gene: TRBV7-9
len: 15
j_gene: TRBJ1-1
CDR3nt: TGTGCCAGCAGCCTCTCCGGGACAGGGAACACTGAAGCTTTCTTT
CDR3aa: CASSLSGTGNTEAFF

abundance: -
d_gene: -
v_gene: TRBV27
len: 17
j_gene: TRBJ2-7
CDR3nt: TGTGCCAGCAGTTTATACCCCCCGAGGGGGAGCTCCTACGAGCAGTACTTC
CDR3aa: CASSLYPPRGSSYEQYF

abundance: once
d_gene: -
v_gene: TRBV2
len: 16
j_gene: TRBJ2-3
CDR3nt: TGTGCCAGCAGTGACCGGGCCCCCGGGGGCACAGATACGCAGTATTTT
CDR3aa: CASSDRAPGGTDTQYF

abundance: -
d_gene: -
v_gene: TRBV6-4
len: 15
j_gene: TRBJ2-1
CDR3nt: TGTGCCAGCAGTGGTGGTAGCGGATCCTACAATGAGCAGTTCTTC
CDR3aa: CASSGGSGSYNEQFF

abundance: -
d_gene: -
v_gene: TRBV4-1
len: 12
j_gene: TRBJ1-1
CDR3nt: TGCGCCAGCAGCCTGGGGAACACTGAAGCTTTCTTT
CDR3aa: CASSLGNTEAFF

abundance: -
d_gene: -
v_gene: TRBV7-3
len: 16
j_gene: TRBJ2-3
CDR3nt: TGTGCCAGCAGCTTATTCGGCAGGGGCCTTACAGATACGCAGTATTTT
CDR3aa: CASSLFGRGLTDTQYF

abundance: -
d_gene: -
v_gene: TRBV11-2
len: 15
j_gene: TRBJ1-3
CDR3nt: TGTGCCAGCAGACCACAGGGAAACGCGGGAAACACCATATATTTT
CDR3aa: CASRPQGNAGNTIYF

abundance: -
d_gene: -
v_gene: TRBV1
len: 17
j_gene: TRBJ2-1
CDR3nt: TGCACCAGCAGCCATTGGGCTTCCCCGTGGGCCTACAATGAGCAGTTCTTC
CDR3aa: CTSSHWASPWAYNEQFF

abundance: -
d_gene: -
v_gene: TRBV7-3
len: 12
j_gene: TRBJ2-5
CDR3nt: TGTGCCAGCAGCTTAAATCAGGGGCCCCAGTACTTC
CDR3aa: CASSLNQGPQYF

abundance: -
d_gene: TRBD2
v_gene: TRBV19
len: 16
j_gene: TRBJ2-1
CDR3nt: TGTGCCAGTAGCGGCCTAGCGGGAGGCATTTACAATGAGCAGTTCTTC
CDR3aa: CASSGLAGGIYNEQFF

abundance: -
d_gene: TRBD2
v_gene: TRBV11-2
len: 12
j_gene: TRBJ2-1
CDR3nt: TGTGCCAGCAGCTTGGAGCGGGAGATCCGGTTCTTC
CDR3aa: CASSLEREIRFF

abundance: -
d_gene: -
v_gene: TRBV7-6
len: 13
j_gene: TRBJ2-7
CDR3nt: TGTGCCAGCAGCTTAGAAGGGGCCCACGAGCAGTACTTC
CDR3aa: CASSLEGAHEQYF

abundance: -
d_gene: -
v_gene: TRBV7-8
len: 15
j_gene: TRBJ1-5
CDR3nt: TGTGCCAGCAGCTGGGGATTCGCGAGCAATCAGCCCCAGCATTTT
CDR3aa: CASSWGFASNQPQHF

abundance: -
d_gene: -
v_gene: TRBV28
len: 15
j_gene: TRBJ1-4
CDR3nt: TGTGCCAGCAGTTCCACCTGGGGCACTAATGAAAAACTGTTTTTT
CDR3aa: CASSSTWGTNEKLFF

abundance: -
d_gene: -
v_gene: TRBV7-9
len: 15
j_gene: TRBJ1-2
CDR3nt: TGTGCCAGCAGCTCTGGCCCAGCCCCTCACTATGGCTACACCTTC
CDR3aa: CASSSGPAPHYGYTF

abundance: -
d_gene: -
v_gene: TRBV7-2
len: 15
j_gene: TRBJ1-1
CDR3nt: TGTGCCAGCAGCTTAGCTTTTCGGGAAAACACTGAAGCTTTCTTT
CDR3aa: CASSLAFRENTEAFF

abundance: -
d_gene: -
v_gene: TRBV28
len: 13
j_gene: TRBJ2-5
CDR3nt: TGTGCCAGCAGTTTATTAGGGGTTAAAGTGACCTACTTC
CDR3aa: CASSLLGVKVTYF

abundance: -
d_gene: -
v_gene: TRBV15
len: 14
j_gene: TRBJ1-3
CDR3nt: TGTGCCACCAGCAGAGATCTCTCTGGAAACACCATATATTTT
CDR3aa: CATSRDLSGNTIYF

abundance: -
d_gene: -
v_gene: TRBV19
len: 13
j_gene: TRBJ1-4
CDR3nt: TGTGCCAGTAGAATACAGACTAATGAAAAACTGTTTTTT
CDR3aa: CASRIQTNEKLFF

abundance: -
d_gene: TRBD1
v_gene: TRBV19
len: 14
j_gene: TRBJ2-7
CDR3nt: TGTGCCAGTACTCCTGGGGACAGGGACCCCGAGCAGTACTTC
CDR3aa: CASTPGDRDPEQYF

abundance: -
d_gene: TRBD2
v_gene: TRBV29-1
len: 14
j_gene: TRBJ2-2
CDR3nt: TGCAGCATACCTAGCGGGAAAGACACCGGGGAGCTGTTTTTT
CDR3aa: CSIPSGKDTGELFF

abundance: -
d_gene: -
v_gene: TRBV20-1
len: 11
j_gene: TRBJ2-5
CDR3nt: TGCAGTGCTAGAGGTGGGGAGACCCAGTACTTC
CDR3aa: CSARGGETQYF

abundance: -
d_gene: -
v_gene: TRBV19
len: 14
j_gene: TRBJ2-6
CDR3nt: TGTGCCAGTTCTCTCACTTCTGGGGCCAACGTCCTGACTTTC
CDR3aa: CASSLTSGANVLTF

abundance: -
d_gene: -
v_gene: TRBV2
len: 15
j_gene: TRBJ1-4
CDR3nt: TGTGCCACCTCGCGCGAAAAGGGGATATATGAAAAACTGTTTTTT
CDR3aa: CATSREKGIYEKLFF

abundance: -
d_gene: -
v_gene: TRBV11-2
len: 15
j_gene: TRBJ2-7
CDR3nt: TGTGCCAGCAGCTCGCTGGGGGGGCGATCCTACGAGCAGTACTTC
CDR3aa: CASSSLGGRSYEQYF

abundance: -
d_gene: -
v_gene: TRBV25-1
len: 14
j_gene: TRBJ1-1
CDR3nt: TGTGCCAGCAGTGAATCGGTAGAGAACACTGAAGCTTTCTTT
CDR3aa: CASSESVENTEAFF

abundance: -
d_gene: TRBD2
v_gene: TRBV7-3
len: 15
j_gene: TRBJ2-2
CDR3nt: TGTGCCAGCAGCCAAAGCGGGAGGGCGGCCGGGGAGCTGTTTTTT
CDR3aa: CASSQSGRAAGELFF

abundance: -
d_gene: -
v_gene: TRBV29-1
len: 17
j_gene: TRBJ2-1
CDR3nt: TGCAGCGTTGGGACAGGGGTTAGCGGGAGTTCTTACAATGAGCAGTTCTTC
CDR3aa: CSVGTGVSGSSYNEQFF

abundance: -
d_gene: -
v_gene: TRBV25-1
len: 13
j_gene: TRBJ1-2
CDR3nt: TGTGCCAGCAGTGCAAAGAATGGATATGGCTACACCTTC
CDR3aa: CASSAKNGYGYTF

abundance: -
d_gene: -
v_gene: TRBV4-2
len: 16
j_gene: TRBJ2-1
CDR3nt: TGTGCCAGCAGCCAAGTAGGCGACAGGAGGTACAATGAGCAGTTCTTC
CDR3aa: CASSQVGDRRYNEQFF

abundance: -
d_gene: TRBD2
v_gene: TRBV4-2
len: 16
j_gene: TRBJ2-1
CDR3nt: TGTGCCAGCAGCCCATTTGCTAGCGGGAGTCTTAATGAGCAGTTCTTC
CDR3aa: CASSPFASGSLNEQFF